The 4 T cell receptor beta chains below all came from one sample that was sequenced in a study of neurological immune-mediated disorders. MiXCR was run by TCRdb on the 5' RACE reads, yielding one entry per CDR3 protein. The sample yields about 55,000 distinct CDR3 sequences, more than 3% seen once. Specimen: CD4+ T cells from blood. The origin of the receptors is a woman aged 35 to 49 with multiple sclerosis.

Many counts were recorded for this clonotype. This chain links TRBV11-2 with TRBJ2-6; D unclear. The CDR3 sequence is 18 residues long. V was pared by 4 bases and J by 0 bases, with 16 bases between. The V gene's germline CDR1 is SGHAT and CDR2 FQNNGV. CDR3 amino acids: CASSSPGLTISGANVLTF. The CDR3 DNA reads TGTGCCAGCAGCTCCCCGGGCCTAACTATCTCTGGGGCCAACGTCCTGACTTTC.

At least ten counts were recorded for this clonotype. The chain employs TRBV5-1 and TRBJ1-6; no clear D gene. Trimming stripped 0 bases from V and 0 bases from J, with 16 bases between. Germline CDR1 reads SGHRS; CDR2 reads YFSETQ. This CDR3 region has 19 residues. Here the CDR3 DNA reads TGCGCCAGCAGCTTGGGGTCAACAAACCCAAGCTCCTATAATTCACCCCTCCACTTT. Protein: CASSLGSTNPSSYNSPLHF.

In its sample, this clonotype was seen many times. The chain uses TRBV24-1 and TRBJ1-2; maybe TRBD1 (5 bases). Germline loops: CDR1 KGHDR, CDR2 SFDVKD. The CDR3 covers 14 residues. Trimming removed 4 bases from V and 8 bases from J, with 16 bases in between. Here the CDR3 DNA reads TGTGCCACCAGTGAGCCGGGGGGAAAGGAGGGCTACACCTTC. Translated: CATSEPGGKEGYTF.

This clonotype was counted ten times or more. The rearrangement links TRBV20-1 to TRBJ1-5; 7 bases line up with TRBD1. From germline, CDR1 is DFQATT and CDR2 SNEGSKA (reference sequence). J lost 3 bases, V lost 6 bases, and 14 bases had no gene match. The CDR3 runs 16 residues. CDR3 nucleotide sequence: TGCAGTGCCAGCCCACCAAGACAGGGCCTCAATCAGCCCCAGCATTTT. It is translated as CSASPPRQGLNQPQHF.